The 19 T cell receptor beta chains listed next were all sequenced from one sample in a study of PD-1 blockade in classical Hodgkin lymphoma. As to time point: cycle 4 day 1 (C4D1), after 6 weeks of nivolumab. Every patient relapsed after autologous stem cell transplantation, and brentuximab vedotin exposure varied. Assay used: immunoSEQ multiplex PCR; TCRdb lists only in-frame clones, some missing. Seen here are tens of thousands of clones, roughly 90% observed once, and the top ten hold roughly 21%. Source: peripheral blood mononuclear cells (PBMCs), taken before the fourth cycle of nivolumab. The receptor set was obtained from a human donor with classical Hodgkin lymphoma.

As DNA, the CDR3 is TGTGCCAGCAGATCGGACAGCGGCTACACCTTC. It yields the protein CASRSDSGYTF. This sequence joins TRBV6-6 and TRBJ1-2; TRBD1 is a possible D gene (6 bases). CDR3 length: 11 residues. In germline, CDR1 is MNHNY, CDR2 SVGAGI (reference sequence). V was trimmed by 6 bases and J by 8 bases, leaving 10 bases between them.

The chain is built from TRBV5-6 and TRBJ2-7; 7 positions match TRBD1. CDR3 length: 12 amino acids. V dropped 4 bases and J dropped 8; count of bases not matched to a gene: 6. Germline V gene lookup returns CDR1 SGHDT and CDR2 YYEEEE. The CDR3 sequence is CASSPTGDQQYF. Written as DNA, the CDR3 is TGTGCCAGCAGCCCCACAGGGGACCAGCAGTACTTC.

CDR3 protein: CASSLASRVRETEAFF. For the CDR3, the DNA is TGTGCCAGCAGCTTAGCAAGCCGGGTCCGAGAAACTGAAGCTTTCTTT. V gene TRBV13 combines with J gene TRBJ1-1; no clear D. The CDR3 is 16 residues long. CDR1 and CDR2 from the germline V gene are PRHDT and FYEKMQ (reference sequence). The V gene lost 1 base and the J gene lost 5 bases, with 17 bases spanning the gap.

This clone was observed once. Compared with germline, one end of the junction differs, possibly owing to a read error. This chain links TRBV29-1 with TRBJ2-1, with D perhaps matching TRBD1 (5 bases). The length of the CDR3 is 14 residues. CDR1 and CDR2 from the germline V gene are SQVTM and ANQGSEA. The DNA of the CDR3 is TGCAACGTTGAAGAACAGGACTCCTACAATGAGCAGTTCTTC. It specifies CNVEEQDSYNEQFF.

The rearrangement uses TRBV27 and TRBJ2-1; D is possibly TRBD1 (6 bases). Germline assignment: CDR1 MNHEY and CDR2 SMNVEV (reference sequence). V was trimmed by 5 bases and J by 10 bases, leaving 15 bases between them. This CDR3 has 13 residues. The CDR3 here is CASSASTGMEQFF. CDR3 sequence (DNA): TGTGCCAGCAGTGCTTCTACAGGGATGGAGCAGTTCTTC.

Sample share makes this clone medium-sized (0.01 to 0.1%). This chain uses TRBV19 with TRBJ1-2; 8 nucleotides match TRBD1. CDR3 size: 12 residues. Losses at the gene ends were 7 bases for V and 8 bases for J; bases not matched to a gene: 6. Looked up from germline, CDR1 is LNHDA and CDR2 is SQIVND (reference sequence). The CDR3 spells CASTDRDWGYTF. CDR3 sequence (DNA): TGTGCCAGTACGGACAGGGATTGGGGCTACACCTTC.

This clone was picked up one time. The rearrangement links TRBV6-5 to TRBJ1-1; TRBD1 is a possible D gene (5 bases). Germline lookup yields CDR1 MNHEY and CDR2 SVGAGI. The V end was cut by 2 bases, the J end by 8 bases, with 12 bases between. CDR3 length: 13 residues. This chain's CDR3 is CASSYAGPTEAFF. The CDR3 nucleotides are TGTGCCAGCAGTTACGCGGGACCCACAGAAGCTTTCTTT.

This chain connects TRBV2 to TRBJ1-5, with D maybe TRBD1 (5 bases). V was pared by 6 bases and J by 9 bases, with 15 bases between. The CDR3 totals 13 residues. The germline gives CDR1 SNHLY, CDR2 FYNNEI. For the CDR3, the DNA is TGTGCCAGCAGCCCGGGACGTGAGGGGCCCCAGCATTTT. Its protein product is CASSPGREGPQHF.

The V call is TRBV6-4, the J call TRBJ1-2; 7 positions match TRBD1. The length of the CDR3 is 16 residues. J gave up 0 bases and V 2 bases, and 6 bases lay outside the gene matches. Looked up from germline, CDR1 is MRHNA and CDR2 is SNTAGT. As DNA, the CDR3 is TGTGCCAGCAGTGACGGGACAGAGGGAACTAACTATGGCTACACCTTC. This encodes CASSDGTEGTNYGYTF.

The chain employs TRBV5-1 and TRBJ2-7, with 9 bases aligning to TRBD1. This CDR3 contains 13 residues. CDR1 is SGHRS, CDR2 YFSETQ, per germline. V lost 2 bases and J lost 5; bases outside the gene matches: 2. The CDR3 here is CASSFGQGNEQYF. The CDR3 region has the DNA TGCGCCAGCAGCTTCGGACAGGGGAACGAGCAGTACTTC.

The chain has TRBV2 and TRBJ2-1; tentative D call: TRBD1 (6 bases). The length of the CDR3 is 15 residues. The V gene lost 1 base and the J gene lost 0 bases, with 7 bases spanning the gap. Germline V gene sequence: CDR1 SNHLY, CDR2 FYNNEI. CDR3: CASSEEGVSYNEQFF. CDR3 sequence (DNA): TGTGCCAGCAGTGAAGAGGGGGTCTCCTACAATGAGCAGTTCTTC.

The chain joins TRBV25-1 to TRBJ2-3; D is perhaps TRBD2 (6 bases). CDR1 MGHDK and CDR2 SYGVNS come from the germline V gene. Trimming left V 3 bases short and J 1 base short, with 11 bases between. CDR3 size: 15 residues. This chain's CDR3 is CASSERDGRTDTQYF. The CDR3 bases are TGTGCCAGCAGTGAGCGGGACGGTCGCACAGATACGCAGTATTTT.

V and J are TRBV10-3 and TRBJ1-2, with D perhaps matching TRBD1 (5 bases). Germline CDR1 is ENHRY and CDR2 is SYGVKD. CDR3 length: 14 amino acids. V lost 3 bases, J lost 3 bases, and 11 bases lay in between. The CDR3 DNA sequence: TGTGCCATCAGTGATCCGCCGGGGCACTATGGCTACACCTTC. This codes for CAISDPPGHYGYTF.

V usage is TRBV10-1 and J usage is TRBJ2-3; 12 nucleotides agree with TRBD2. Germline V gene sequence: CDR1 WNHNN, CDR2 SYGVQD (reference sequence). The V gene end was trimmed by 4 bases and the J gene end by 0 bases; junction bases not matched to a gene: 5. This CDR3 contains 17 residues. The DNA for the CDR3 is TGCGCCAGCAGTGCCCCCGGACTAGCGGGGAGCACAGATACGCAGTATTTT. Amino acid sequence: CASSAPGLAGSTDTQYF.

The rearrangement joins TRBV7-2 to TRBJ1-2, with 7 bases aligning to TRBD1. CDR3 length: 18 amino acids. Per germline, CDR1 SGHTA and CDR2 FQGNSA. Trimming at V came to 5 bases and at J to 4 bases, leaving 19 bases not matched to a gene. CDR3 in DNA: TGTGCCAGCAGCCATCTTACTCCAGGACAGGCTCCAAGCTATGGCTACACCTTC. The encoded protein is CASSHLTPGQAPSYGYTF. The full variable domain, rest sourced from reference TRBV7-2 and TRBJ1-2, is GAGVSQSPSNKVTEKGKDVELRCDPISGHTALYWYRQSLGQGLEFLIYFQGNSAPDKSGLPSDRFSAERTGGSVSTLTIQRTQQEDSAVYLCASSHLTPGQAPSYGYTFGSGTRLTVV.

This sequence joins TRBV5-5 and TRBJ2-7; 11 bases align to TRBD2. The V gene end was trimmed by 4 bases and the J gene end by 3 bases; junction bases not matched to a gene: 9. The V gene's germline CDR1 is SGHKS and CDR2 YYEKEE (reference sequence). CDR3 size: 16 residues. CDR3 bases: TGTGCCAGCAGCCCGGGACTAGCGGAGTTTTACTACGAGCAGTACTTC. This translates into CASSPGLAEFYYEQYF. The whole variable domain, filled in from reference TRBV5-5 and TRBJ2-7, reads DAGVTQSPTHLIKTRGQQVTLRCSPISGHKSVSWYQQVLGQGPQFIFQYYEKEERGRGNFPDRFSARQFPNYSSELNVNALLLGDSALYLCASSPGLAEFYYEQYFGPGTRLTVT.

This chain links TRBV4-1 with TRBJ2-7; 9 bases fit TRBD1. This CDR3 region has 15 residues. Germline trimming cut 1 base from V and 5 bases from J; bases unmatched to any gene: 6. Germline assignment: CDR1 MGHRA and CDR2 YSYEKL. CDR3: CASSQATDRGHEQYF. CDR3 coding DNA: TGCGCCAGCAGCCAAGCCACGGACAGGGGCCACGAGCAGTACTTC.

The CDR3 nucleotides read TGTGCCAGCAGAGACAATACGCAGTATTTT. As protein: CASRDNTQYF. The chain links TRBV6-1 to TRBJ2-3; D not certain. Germline V lookup: CDR1 MNHNS, CDR2 SASEGT. Trimming cost V 6 bases and J 7 bases, with 5 bases left between them. CDR3 length equals 10 residues.

The chain has TRBV5-4 and TRBJ2-3; 9 bases line up with TRBD2. The germline CDR1 and CDR2 sequences are SGHNT and YYREEE (reference sequence). This CDR3 region has 18 residues. J was trimmed by 4 bases and V by 0 bases; bases with no gene match: 12. The CDR3: CASSLGPLGGGAADTQYF. CDR3 in DNA: TGTGCCAGCAGCTTGGGGCCCCTGGGCGGGGGGGCCGCAGATACGCAGTATTTT.